This T cell receptor beta chain was retrieved from a study of shared T cell receptors in the human thymus. Measured with immunoSEQ multiplex PCR; TCRdb has only the in-frame clones, and not every one. This sample has hundreds of thousands of clones, with around 93% found just once. Trimming removed 5 bases from V and 6 bases from J; junction bases left unmatched: 7. This CDR3 comprises 14 residues. Looked up from germline, CDR1 is MNHEY and CDR2 is SMNVEV (reference sequence). This TCR derives from a human donor. The chain carries TRBV27 and TRBJ1-1; 9 nucleotides align to TRBD1. Sequencing input: thymocytes. Here the CDR3 DNA reads TGTGCCAGCAGTACCTACAGGGGGCTGCCTGAAGCTTTCTTT. It specifies CASSTYRGLPEAFF.